This TCR beta chain is drawn from a study of blood T cells in healthy people across ages (dated by TCRdb to 2014 to 2015). For the study in its entirety: In model experiments, roughly one uniquely barcoded TCR beta cDNA molecule per two T cells was captured by template switching. The study analyzed two additional independent replicas of 1 million unique cDNA reads from the same blood draw for two donors, one aged 18 to 29 and one aged 80 or older. The donors were divided into four age groups: young (average around 15 years), middle-aged (about 39), aged (approximately 62) and long-lived (approximately 74). To track age-related changes in TCR beta repertoire diversity, the study relied on deep sequencing normalized with unique cDNA molecular identifiers.

In the case of this clonotype: Its specific antigen is unknown. Per-nucleotide qualities are absent, and no much larger clonotype sits a single base away.

The investigation overall reported the following: The long-lived group showed more naive CD4+ T cells, fewer expanded clones and increased TCR diversity than the aged group, suggesting age selection. Since profiling was done on bulk unsorted PBMCs, naive and antigen-experienced compartments could not be conclusively compared. Observed TCR beta diversity correlated strongly with the percentage of naive T cells measured by flow cytometry. Observed TCR beta diversity per million T cells fell roughly linearly with age, and a significant reduction was already apparent by age roughly 40. Donor CMV infection status was unknown, potentially confounding age-related changes in expanded clonotypes. Estimates of total diversity based on one million sequenced T cells were considered lower bounds and underestimates.

Systemically healthy Caucasian individuals from Russia, over 30 in total and aged roughly 6 to 100 years, were included as donors. Roughly 9.5 milliliters of peripheral blood were drawn from each donor into EDTA-treated Vacutainer tubes. Ficoll-Paque density-gradient centrifugation was used to isolate PBMCs, with at least 7 million obtained per sample. Trizol reagent was used to extract total RNA from PBMCs, with at least 5 micrograms per sample. Naive CD45RAhigh/CD27high T cell percentages were measured by flow cytometry on a PBMC aliquot from every donor. V and J are truncated by 3 bases and 8 bases respectively, leaving an intervening sequence of 15 bases. The germline V gene encodes CDR1 SGHRS and CDR2 YFSETQ. From its cysteine to its phenylalanine, the CDR3 spans 14 amino acids. Here the CDR3 DNA is all that survives: 42 bases in frame from base 1. Library prep was done by 5' RACE. Instrument on record: Illumina HiSeq 2500. A second PCR of roughly 7 to 11 cycles was performed with a sample-barcoded 5' primer and a J-beta primer mix. Each TCR beta cDNA molecule received a unique molecular identifier from a template-switch 5' adaptor carrying 12 random nucleotides. Each sample yielded at least 2.5 million CDR3-containing paired-end reads. All of the RNA was converted into first-strand cDNA using the Mint cDNA synthesis kit, with a TRBC-specific oligonucleotide serving as the primer. All cDNA was treated with uracil-DNA glycosylase and then went through a first 18-cycle PCR with the universal primers M1SS and BC2_uni_R. The original methods were these. Each sample was normalized by randomly selecting 1 million high-quality reads, each carrying a distinct molecular identifier. Reads sharing molecular identifiers were discarded rather than binned into consensus sequences. MiTCR, run with a Q25 quality threshold and the strictest error-elimination algorithm, handled CDR3 identification, clonotype clustering and error correction. A nonparametric unseen species model using Euler transformation provided a lower-bound estimate of total TCR beta diversity. The public reads were run again by TCRdb, first through fastp at Q25 and then through MiXCR, and only productive beta chains were kept. CDR3 protein sequences are deduplicated, and each keeps its most common genes and DNA. The V and J calls and clone size come from TCRdb's table, not from the authors' own analysis. In this sample the table shows 750,000 or so distinct CDR3 sequences, 25% of which occur a single time. The top ten clonotypes cover 9.4% of the sample.

These data were likewise used in another study, on T cells of mothers and their children. Looking at the second paper: The donors were nine systemically healthy Caucasian individuals, made up of three mothers and their six children. cDNA synthesis consumed the entire amount of extracted RNA, loaded at around 1.5 ug RNA in each 15 ul reaction. In the second PCR, the M1S primer added sample barcodes and 2-4 random nucleotides. More than 8 million TCR beta CDR3 reads were obtained from each mother, and some 3 million reads were obtained from each child. TCR recombination output is similarly shaped by thymic selection in related and unrelated pairs, with a minor effect exerted by inherited differences. Normalized repertoire overlap in related mother-child pairs was always slightly higher than in unrelated mother-child pairs, but the difference was never significant. No persistent microchimeric T cell clones were found, with a detection sensitivity of 85 to 100 clones per million clonotypes. In the study, deep NGS was used to compare the TCR beta repertoires of mothers and children, and features distinguishing related mother-child pairs from unrelated individuals were sought. The mean age was around 42 +/- 4 years for the mothers and around 10 +/- 4 years for the children. After adapter ligation was performed with NEBNext reagents, the libraries were sequenced on an Illumina HiSeq 2000 with 100+100 nt paired-end reads. Mother and child libraries were prepared a month apart and sequenced in separate runs to prevent cross-contamination. Between roughly 500,000 and 2,300,000 distinct TCR beta clonotypes were identified per donor. Naive TCR beta clonotypes were estimated from low-frequency clonotypes matched to each donor's FACS-determined naive share, without sorting.

The chain is encoded by TRBV5-1 joined to TRBJ2-4; the D gene is perhaps TRBD2, from 6 matching bases. Specimen: blood. This clonotype originated in a boy aged 5 to 17 in good health. The DNA reads TGCGCCAGCAGCTCGGCAGGAGGGCCGGACATTCAGTACTTC. It encodes CASSSAGGPDIQYF.